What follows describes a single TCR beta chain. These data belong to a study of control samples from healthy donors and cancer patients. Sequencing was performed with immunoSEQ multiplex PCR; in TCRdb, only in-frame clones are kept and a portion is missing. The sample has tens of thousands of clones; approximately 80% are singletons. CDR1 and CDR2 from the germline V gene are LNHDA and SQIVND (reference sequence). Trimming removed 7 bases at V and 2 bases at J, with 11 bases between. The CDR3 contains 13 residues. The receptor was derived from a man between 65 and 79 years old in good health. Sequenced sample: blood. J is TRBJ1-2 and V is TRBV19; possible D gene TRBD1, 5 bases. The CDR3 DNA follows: TGTGCCAGTACCCGCGGGGGGAACTATGGCTACACCTTC. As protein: CASTRGGNYGYTF.